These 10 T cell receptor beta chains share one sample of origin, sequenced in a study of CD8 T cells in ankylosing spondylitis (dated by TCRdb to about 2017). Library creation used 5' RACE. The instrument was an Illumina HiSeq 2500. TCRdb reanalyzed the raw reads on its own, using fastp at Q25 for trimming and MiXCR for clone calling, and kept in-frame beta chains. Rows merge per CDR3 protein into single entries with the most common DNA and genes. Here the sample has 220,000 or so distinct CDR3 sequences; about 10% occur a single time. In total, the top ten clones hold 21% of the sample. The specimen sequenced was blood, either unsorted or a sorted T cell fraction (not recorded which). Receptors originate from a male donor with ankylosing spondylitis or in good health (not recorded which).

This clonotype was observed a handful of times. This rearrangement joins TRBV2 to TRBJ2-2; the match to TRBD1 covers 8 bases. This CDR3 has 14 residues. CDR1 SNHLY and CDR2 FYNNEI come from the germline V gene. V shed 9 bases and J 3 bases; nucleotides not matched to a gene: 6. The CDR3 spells CARGQGADTGELFF. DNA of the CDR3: TGTGCCAGGGGGCAGGGGGCGGACACCGGGGAGCTGTTTTTT.

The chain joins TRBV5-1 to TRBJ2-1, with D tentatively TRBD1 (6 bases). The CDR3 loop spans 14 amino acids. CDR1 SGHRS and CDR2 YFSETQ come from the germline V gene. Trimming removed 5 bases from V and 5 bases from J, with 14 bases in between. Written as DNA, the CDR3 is TGCGCCAGCAGAGTTTCCTGGACAGACAATGAGCAGTTCTTC. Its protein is CASRVSWTDNEQFF.

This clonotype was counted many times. The CDR3: CSAIGTTTRGETQYF. For the CDR3, the DNA is TGCAGTGCTATCGGGACTACAACACGTGGAGAGACCCAGTACTTC. The rearrangement joins TRBV20-1 to TRBJ2-5, with 7 bases fitting TRBD2. The CDR3 spans 15 residues. The germline V gene has CDR1 DFQATT and CDR2 SNEGSKA (reference sequence). J gave up 4 bases and V 4 bases, and 12 bases lay outside the gene matches.

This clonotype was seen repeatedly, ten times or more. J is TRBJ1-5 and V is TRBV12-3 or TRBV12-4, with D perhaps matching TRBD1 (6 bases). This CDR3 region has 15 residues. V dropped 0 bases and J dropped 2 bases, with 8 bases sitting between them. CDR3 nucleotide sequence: TGTGCCAGCAGTTTAGCGGGGGCTGGCAATCAGCCCCAGCATTTT. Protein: CASSLAGAGNQPQHF.

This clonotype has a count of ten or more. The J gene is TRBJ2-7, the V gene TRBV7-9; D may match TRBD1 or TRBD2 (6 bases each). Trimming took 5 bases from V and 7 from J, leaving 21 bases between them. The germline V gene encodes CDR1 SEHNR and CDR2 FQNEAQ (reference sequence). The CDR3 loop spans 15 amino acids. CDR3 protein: CASSPGGGRLGEQYF. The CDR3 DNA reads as TGTGCCAGCAGCCCCGGAGGGGGGCGTCTGGGGGAGCAGTACTTC.

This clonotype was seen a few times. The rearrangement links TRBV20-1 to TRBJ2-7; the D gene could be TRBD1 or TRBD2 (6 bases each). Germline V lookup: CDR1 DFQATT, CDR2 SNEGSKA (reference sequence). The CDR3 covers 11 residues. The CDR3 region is CRGGNRDEQYF. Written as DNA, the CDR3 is TGCAGGGGAGGAAACAGGGACGAGCAGTACTTC.

CDR3: CAISESTEQAAGFF. The DNA for the CDR3 is TGTGCCATCAGTGAGTCGACTGAACAGGCCGCGGGGTTCTTC. The chain combines TRBV10-3 with TRBJ2-1; the D gene could be TRBD1 or TRBD2 (5 bases each). Trimming took off 0 bases at V and 15 bases at J, with 18 bases between the two ends. Germline V CDR1 and CDR2: ENHRY, SYGVKD. The CDR3 runs to 14 residues.

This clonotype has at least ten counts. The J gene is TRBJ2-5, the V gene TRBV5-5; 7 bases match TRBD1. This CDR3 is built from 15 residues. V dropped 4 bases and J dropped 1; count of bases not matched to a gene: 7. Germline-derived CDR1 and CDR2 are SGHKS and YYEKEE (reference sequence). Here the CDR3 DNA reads TGTGCCAGCAGCCCCAGACAGGGCTTCCAAGAGACCCAGTACTTC. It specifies CASSPRQGFQETQYF. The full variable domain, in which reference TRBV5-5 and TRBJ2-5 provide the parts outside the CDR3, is DAGVTQSPTHLIKTRGQQVTLRCSPISGHKSVSWYQQVLGQGPQFIFQYYEKEERGRGNFPDRFSARQFPNYSSELNVNALLLGDSALYLCASSPRQGFQETQYFGPGTRLLVL.

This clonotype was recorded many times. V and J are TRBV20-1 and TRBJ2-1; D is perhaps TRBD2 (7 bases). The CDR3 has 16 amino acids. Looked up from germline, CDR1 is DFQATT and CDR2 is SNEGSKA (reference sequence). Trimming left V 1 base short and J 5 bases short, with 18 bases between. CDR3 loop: CSARAVGGGVHNEQFF. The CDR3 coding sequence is TGCAGTGCTAGAGCCGTGGGAGGGGGGGTTCACAATGAGCAGTTCTTC.

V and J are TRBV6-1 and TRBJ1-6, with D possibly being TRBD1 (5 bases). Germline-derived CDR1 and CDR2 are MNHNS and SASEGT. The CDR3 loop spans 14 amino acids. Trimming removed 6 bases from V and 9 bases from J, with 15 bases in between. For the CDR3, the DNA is TGTGCCAGCAGAACAAGGGGTATGAGTTCACCCCTCCACTTT. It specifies CASRTRGMSSPLHF.